A selection of T cell receptor beta chains follows, all from one sample in a study of T cell repertoires in cytomegalovirus infection. Antigen specificity for these receptors is unknown. MiXCR, run by TCRdb on the reads, gives a single entry per CDR3 protein. The sample has some 220,000 distinct CDR3 sequences, approximately 38% seen once; the top ten hold 55% to 60%. The sequences come from CD8+ T cells from cultured PBMCs, collected from culture after CMV antigen stimulation. Receptors originate from a human donor in good health (CMV status not recorded). Some clones in this sample may be carry-over from other donors' samples. Both conserved end residues are part of each CDR3. A D gene is named only where the DNA matches it firmly. Expanded clones are given a class, and other clones once, few, many or no size at all.

J,size,D,V,DNA,CDR3
TRBJ2-4,many,TRBD1,TRBV18,TGTGCCAGCTCACCCGGCCCCTATTTGGACAGGGGGTTTGAAATTTGGGCCAAAAACATTCAGTACTTC,CASSPGPYLDRGFEIWAKNIQYF
TRBJ2-1,many,-,TRBV7-9,TGTGCCAGCAGCGGAGGTCCTGGCAATGAGCAGTTCTTC,CASSGGPGNEQFF
TRBJ1-1,-,-,TRBV27,TGTGCCAGCAGTTATACAGAGAAAACTGAAGCTTTCTTT,CASSYTEKTEAFF
TRBJ2-3,-,TRBD2,TRBV7-2,TGTGCCAGCAGCGATCTACCACTAGCGGGAGGGGAGAAGGGCAGAACTACGCAGTATTTT,CASSDLPLAGGEKGRTTQYF
TRBJ2-5,few,-,TRBV10-3,TGTGCCATCAGTGGTCTGGCGGAGGGACAAGAGACCCAGTACTTC,CAISGLAEGQETQYF
TRBJ2-1,-,TRBD2,TRBV6-1,TGTGCCAGCAGCTCAGGACTAGCGGGAGAGCCCCTCACCTACAATGAGCAGTTCTTC,CASSSGLAGEPLTYNEQFF
TRBJ2-7,few,TRBD1,TRBV7-6,TGTGCCAGCAGCTTAAGTCGACAGGGGAGCGAGCAGTACTTC,CASSLSRQGSEQYF
TRBJ2-6,few,-,TRBV20-1,TGCAGTGCTACTGACGGGGGCTCTGGGGCCAACGTCCTGACTTTC,CSATDGGSGANVLTF
TRBJ2-1,-,TRBD2,TRBV2,TGTGCCAGCAGTGAAGAGACTAGCGGATACAATGAGCAGTTCTTC,CASSEETSGYNEQFF
TRBJ2-1,-,TRBD2,TRBV20-1,TGCAGTGCCAGTACCGGGACTAAGCAGTTCTTC,CSASTGTKQFF
TRBJ2-5,-,TRBD2,TRBV9,TGTGCCAGCAGCGTAGTGGGACTAGCACAAGAGACCCAGTACTTC,CASSVVGLAQETQYF
TRBJ2-1,many,TRBD2,TRBV7-3,TGTGCCAGCAGCCCCAGCGGGGGGGCAAATGAGCAGTTCTTC,CASSPSGGANEQFF
TRBJ1-6,few,TRBD1,TRBV28,TGTGCCAGCAGTGTCCCCAGGGGGACCTCACCCCTCCACTTT,CASSVPRGTSPLHF